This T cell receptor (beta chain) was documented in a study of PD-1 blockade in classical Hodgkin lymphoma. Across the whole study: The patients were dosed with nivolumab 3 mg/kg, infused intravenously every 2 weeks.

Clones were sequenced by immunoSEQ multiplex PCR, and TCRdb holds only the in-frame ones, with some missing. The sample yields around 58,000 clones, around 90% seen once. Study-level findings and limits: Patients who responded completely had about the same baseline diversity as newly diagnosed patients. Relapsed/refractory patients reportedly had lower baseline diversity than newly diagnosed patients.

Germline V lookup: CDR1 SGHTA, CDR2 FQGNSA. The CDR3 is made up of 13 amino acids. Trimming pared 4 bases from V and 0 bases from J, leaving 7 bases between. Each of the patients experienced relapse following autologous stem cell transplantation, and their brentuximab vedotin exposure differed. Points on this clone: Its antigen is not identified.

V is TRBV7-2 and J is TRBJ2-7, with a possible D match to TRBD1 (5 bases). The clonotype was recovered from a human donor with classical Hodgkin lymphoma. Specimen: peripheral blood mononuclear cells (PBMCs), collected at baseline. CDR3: CASSSTVSYEQYF. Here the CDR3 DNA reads TGTGCCAGCAGCTCGACAGTCTCCTACGAGCAGTACTTC.